These T cell receptor beta chains were read from a single sample in a study of blood T cell repertoires in COVID-19. TCRdb's copy holds only in-frame clones and misses some; the assay was immunoSEQ multiplex PCR. The sample yields over 25,000 clones, 90% to 95% seen once. Sequenced input: peripheral blood. The source is a human donor with active COVID-19. The donor label of this sample is uncertain. Both conserved end residues are part of each CDR3. Fields, in order: V gene, clone size, J gene, D gene, CDR3 protein, CDR3 DNA. The D gene is left open where the match is weak. Not every row has a clone size; where given, it reads once, few, many or a size class.

TRBV7-9	-	TRBJ1-6	-	CASSPIGVQGNSPLHF	TGTGCCAGCAGCCCCATAGGTGTCCAGGGGAATTCACCCCTCCACTTT
TRBV5-5	-	TRBJ1-2	-	CASSLGAANYGYTF	TGTGCCAGCAGCTTGGGGGCAGCCAACTATGGCTACACCTTC
TRBV30	-	TRBJ2-7	-	CAWSRGTVSYEQYF	TGTGCCTGGAGTCGCGGGACAGTCTCCTACGAGCAGTACTTC
TRBV10-1	-	TRBJ2-1	-	CASSAGSRSTSSYNEQFF	TGCGCCAGCAGTGCCGGGTCGCGTTCCACGAGCTCCTACAATGAGCAGTTCTTC
TRBV19	-	TRBJ2-7	TRBD1	CASSIRQGASSYEQYF	TGTGCCAGTAGTATCCGACAGGGGGCCAGCTCCTACGAGCAGTACTTC
TRBV30	-	TRBJ2-2	-	CAWSEGGTYTGELFF	TGTGCCTGGAGTGAGGGCGGGACTTACACCGGGGAGCTGTTTTTT
TRBV6-5	-	TRBJ1-4	-	CASSYLRDIGNEKLFF	TGTGCCAGCAGTTACTTACGGGACATCGGGAATGAAAAACTGTTTTTT
TRBV7-2	-	TRBJ1-5	-	CASSLERRSNQPQHF	TGTGCCAGCAGCTTAGAGAGGAGGAGCAATCAGCCCCAGCATTTT
TRBV5-6	-	TRBJ1-3	TRBD1	CASSGKTGDTIYF	TGTGCCAGCAGCGGAAAGACAGGGGACACCATATATTTT
TRBV7-8	-	TRBJ2-3	-	CASSSGLQVTDTQYF	TGTGCCAGCAGCTCGGGACTGCAAGTCACAGATACGCAGTATTTT
TRBV5-8	-	TRBJ2-7	-	CASSPRPTSPYEQYF	TGTGCCAGCAGCCCTCGCCCAACTAGTCCCTACGAGCAGTACTTC
TRBV6-2/TRBV6-3	-	TRBJ2-1	TRBD2	CASSLRGGSYNEQFF	TGTGCCAGCAGCCTGCGGGGGGGCTCCTACAATGAGCAGTTCTTC
TRBV3-1/TRBV3-2	-	TRBJ2-1	-	CASSQEGVWVYNEQFF	TGTGCCAGCAGCCAAGAAGGGGTATGGGTCTACAATGAGCAGTTCTTC
TRBV5-1	few	TRBJ1-1	-	CASSEQGNTEAFF	TGCGCCAGCAGCGAGCAGGGGAACACTGAAGCTTTCTTT
TRBV2	-	TRBJ1-4	TRBD1	CASTWGTGDNEKLFF	TGTGCCAGCACTTGGGGGACAGGGGATAATGAAAAACTGTTTTTT
TRBV15	-	TRBJ2-7	TRBD2	CATSPPERGVYEQYF	TGTGCCACCAGCCCCCCAGAGCGGGGGGTCTACGAGCAGTACTTC
TRBV20-1	-	TRBJ2-3	TRBD2	CSASSAGGSSTDTQYF	TGCAGTGCTAGTTCCGCGGGGGGTTCTAGCACAGATACGCAGTATTTT
TRBV28	-	TRBJ1-4	TRBD1	CASRTGGGEDEKLFF	TGTGCCAGCAGAACAGGGGGCGGGGAGGATGAAAAACTGTTTTTT
TRBV4-1	-	TRBJ2-7	TRBD1	CASSQDPAGDRGHEQYF	TGCGCCAGCAGCCAAGATCCAGCCGGGGACAGGGGCCACGAGCAGTACTTC
TRBV7-9	-	TRBJ1-2	-	CASSQEGDGYTF	TGTGCCAGCAGCCAAGAGGGGGATGGCTACACCTTC